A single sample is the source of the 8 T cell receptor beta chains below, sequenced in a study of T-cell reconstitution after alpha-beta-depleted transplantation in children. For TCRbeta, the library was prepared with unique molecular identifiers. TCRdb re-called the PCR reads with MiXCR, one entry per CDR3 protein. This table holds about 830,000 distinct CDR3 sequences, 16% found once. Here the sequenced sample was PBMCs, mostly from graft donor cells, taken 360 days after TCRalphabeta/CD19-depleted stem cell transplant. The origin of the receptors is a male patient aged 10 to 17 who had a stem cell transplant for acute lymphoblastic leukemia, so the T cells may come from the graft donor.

The CDR3 sequence is CSVEVRLSKAYEQYF. The CDR3 region has the DNA TGCAGCGTTGAAGTCCGCCTCAGTAAAGCATACGAGCAGTACTTC. The J gene is TRBJ2-7, the V gene TRBV29-1; D is uncertain. The V gene's germline CDR1 is SQVTM and CDR2 ANQGSEA. Trimming shortened V by 1 base and J by 4 bases, and 17 bases separated the two germline ends. The CDR3 has 15 residues.

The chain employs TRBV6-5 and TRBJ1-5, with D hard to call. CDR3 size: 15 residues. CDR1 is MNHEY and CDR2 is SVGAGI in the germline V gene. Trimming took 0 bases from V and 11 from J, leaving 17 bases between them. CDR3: CASSYSIQIQSSQHF. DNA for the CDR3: TGTGCCAGCAGTTACTCGATACAGATCCAATCGTCCCAGCATTTT.

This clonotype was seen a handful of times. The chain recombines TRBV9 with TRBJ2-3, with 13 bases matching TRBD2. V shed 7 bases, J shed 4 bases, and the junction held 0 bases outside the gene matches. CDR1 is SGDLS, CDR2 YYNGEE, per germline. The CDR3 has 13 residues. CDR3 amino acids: CASGLAGADTQYF. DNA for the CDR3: TGTGCCAGCGGACTAGCGGGAGCAGATACGCAGTATTTT.

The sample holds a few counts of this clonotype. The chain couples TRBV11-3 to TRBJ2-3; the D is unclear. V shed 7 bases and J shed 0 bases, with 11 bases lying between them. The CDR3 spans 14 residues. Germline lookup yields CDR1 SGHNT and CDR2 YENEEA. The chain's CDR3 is CASKPGPSTDTQYF. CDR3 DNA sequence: TGTGCCAGCAAACCCGGCCCCAGCACAGATACGCAGTATTTT.

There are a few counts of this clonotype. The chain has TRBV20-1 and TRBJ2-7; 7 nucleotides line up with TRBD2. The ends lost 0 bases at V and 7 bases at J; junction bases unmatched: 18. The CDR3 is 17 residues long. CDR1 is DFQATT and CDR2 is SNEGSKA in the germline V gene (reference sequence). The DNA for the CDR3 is TGCAGTGCTAGAGATCCCCGGGTAAAAGCGGGATTCGGTGAGCAGTACTTC. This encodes CSARDPRVKAGFGEQYF.

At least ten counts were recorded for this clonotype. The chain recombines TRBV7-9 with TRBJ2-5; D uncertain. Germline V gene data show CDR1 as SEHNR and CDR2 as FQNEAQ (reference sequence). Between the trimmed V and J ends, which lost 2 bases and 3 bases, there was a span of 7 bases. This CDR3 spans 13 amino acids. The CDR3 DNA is TGTGCCAGCAGCTTACCTAGAAAAGAGACCCAGTACTTC. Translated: CASSLPRKETQYF. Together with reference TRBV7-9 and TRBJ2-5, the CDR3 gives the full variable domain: DTGVSQNPRHKITKRGQNVTFRCDPISEHNRLYWYRQTLGQGPEFLTYFQNEAQLEKSRLLSDRFSAERPKGSFSTLEIQRTEQGDSAMYLCASSLPRKETQYFGPGTRLLVL.

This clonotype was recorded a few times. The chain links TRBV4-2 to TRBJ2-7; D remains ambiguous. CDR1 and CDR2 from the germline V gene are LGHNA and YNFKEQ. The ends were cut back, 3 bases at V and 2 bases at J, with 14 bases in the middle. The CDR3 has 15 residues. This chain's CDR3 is CASSQLPSQAYEQYF. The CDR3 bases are TGTGCCAGCAGCCAGCTACCCTCGCAGGCCTACGAGCAGTACTTC.

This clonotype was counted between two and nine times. The CDR3 nucleotides are TGTGCCAGTGAGCGGGAGGGCCGCCACGAGCAGTACTTC. Translating gives CASEREGRHEQYF. The genes are TRBV2 and TRBJ2-7, with 10 bases lining up with TRBD2. The trim removed 9 bases at V and 5 bases at J, leaving 7 bases unmatched. Germline CDR1 is SNHLY and CDR2 is FYNNEI. This CDR3 region has 13 residues.